This T cell receptor beta chain appears in the sequencing data of a study of T cell clonality in common variable immunodeficiency (dated by TCRdb to the mid-2010s). What the study reported, not specific to this receptor: TCRbeta clonality was higher in CVID subjects than in healthy controls (t-test p = 0.018), and the increase was most characteristic of about a third of subjects. Differences among patients in the CVID cohort limited the correlations between repertoire features and clinical complications. It was noted by the authors that sequencing of the repertoires of T cell subpopulations would be needed to clarify the cause of the increased clonality in CVID. Despite equal DNA input, controls averaged around 87,000 unique sequences per sample versus about 30,000 in CVID samples. Healthy controls shared more TCRbeta clones with each other than CVID subjects shared among themselves (p < 0.0001). CVID TCRbeta sequences reportedly showed fewer deletions and N-nucleotide insertions and lacked highly modified clones with 13 or more V deletions.

At least ten counts were recorded for this clone. The clone's antigen remains unknown. The read halts 3 residues ahead of the CDR3 end, with the missing end drawn from the germline J gene. As encoded in the germline V gene (reference sequence), CDR1 is DFQATT while CDR2 is SNEGSKA. There are 14 amino acids in the CDR3, from cysteine to phenylalanine inclusive. The DNA covers only part of the CDR3, 33 bases in frame from base 1. Trimming accounts for 0 bases at V and 4 bases at J, while the number of junction bases matched to no gene is 3. Equivalent amounts of genomic DNA from CVID and control samples were used as sequencing input. For every sample, a 60 bp segment covering the rearranged TCRbeta CDR3 region was amplified and then sequenced. The immunoSEQ assay, a bias-corrected multiplex PCR with high-throughput sequencing, was employed for TCRbeta amplification. Processing in the source paper ran as follows. Every unique nucleotide sequence was considered a clone and was annotated with V, D and J genes, copy number and frequency. Sequences were labeled productive if in frame, and non-productive if out of frame or containing stop codons. As previously described, clonality was computed from Shannon's entropy. The predicted amino acid sequences of productive clones were used to derive the mean CDR3 Kyte-Doolittle hydropathy. Hierarchical clustering of scaled V gene usage was performed with the R hclust function using Manhattan distance and complete linkage. To assess clone sharing by CDR3 amino acid sequence, 12 repertoires per group were resampled over 100 rounds. The repertoires were screened for more than 55 published EBV-specific TCRbeta sequences and some 250 published CMV-specific TCRbeta sequences. Analysis left out a couple of CVID samples that produced under 10,000 sequences, so 40 to 50 CVID repertoires remained. This is the immuneACCESS table as TCRdb keeps it, with only in-frame sequences that have V and J called. A part of the clones is gone; compared with another copy, unresolved V genes explain less than half, and the rest is unexplained. That table furnishes V, J and clone size, whereas the DNA furnished D and trimming. The sample records tens of thousands of clones, none occurring a single time. The top ten clonotypes cover 5.5% to 7% of the sample.

CVID was diagnosed by standard criteria: serum IgG, IgA and/or IgM reduced below normal range, plus specific antibody deficiency. A total of 44 subjects (around 15 female and 29 male; age range 9 to 64 years, mean age around 42) were included in the CVID group. Predominantly Caucasian heritage was noted among both the CVID patients and the healthy controls. All CVID subjects had received replacement immunoglobulin therapy for at least one year at the time of study participation. At blood collection, none of the CVID subjects was ill or on immunomodulatory or immunosuppressive medication. From each donor, roughly 5 to 8 ml of heparinized peripheral whole blood was collected. Genomic DNA from adults with common variable immune deficiency (CVID) and from healthy adult controls was the source for sequencing TCRbeta CDR3 repertoires. Diluted blood was density-centrifuged over Hypaque 1077 or Ficoll-Paque to isolate peripheral blood mononuclear cells. Unsorted mononuclear cells served as the source of genomic DNA, which was extracted either by Qiagen column purification or by a centrifugation-based method.

The source of this sequence is a human donor with common variable immunodeficiency. The sequence links TRBV20-1 to TRBJ2-3, and 8 junction bases match TRBD2. What was sequenced was peripheral blood mononuclear cells. The sequenced CDR3 bases are TGCAGTGCTAGAGATACGGGGGGGGCAGATACG. Its protein product is CSARDTGGADT. In full, the CDR3 is CSARDTGGADTQYF.